This paragraph reports one T cell receptor (beta chain). The target antigen is unknown. Following RNA extraction, reverse transcription yielded cDNA that acted as the sequencing template. Only in-frame clones appear in the TCRdb table, and some are missing; sequencing was by immunoSEQ multiplex PCR. The sample lists 110,000 or so clones, over 55% occurring once. The germline CDR1 and CDR2 sequences are MDHEN and SYDVKM. Trimming pared 10 bases from V and 9 bases from J, leaving 10 bases between. The CDR3 totals 10 residues. The data belong to a study of CD8+ T cells in alopecia areata. Study results and limitations: Lesional scalp, notably in alopecia totalis/universalis, had clonality above that of normal scalp. Scalp data also include sequences from resident alphabeta T cells of normal skin.

The sequence was collected from a human donor with alopecia areata. This chain connects TRBV28 to TRBJ2-1, with TRBD2 as a possible D gene (6 bases). Sequenced: NKG2D-low CD8+ T cells sorted from blood. The CDR3 sequence: CATRRGEQFF. The CDR3 region has the DNA TGTGCCACCAGGAGGGGTGAGCAGTTCTTC.